The clone carrying this T cell receptor beta chain showed up many times. The CDR3 has 13 residues. The V segment lost 6 bases and the J segment 9 bases; nucleotides outside the gene matches: 5. Germline loops: CDR1 MNHEY, CDR2 SVGEGT. This sample's TCRbeta library carried unique molecular identifier barcodes. TCRdb reprocessed the PCR reads via MiXCR and lists one record per CDR3 protein. The sample shows some 200,000 distinct CDR3 sequences, more than 7.5% of them seen only once. The sample is drawn from a study of T-cell reconstitution after alpha-beta-depleted transplantation in children. This TCR was recovered from a human donor who donated a stem cell graft to a child with SCID. This sequence joins TRBV6-2 or TRBV6-3 and TRBJ1-6; 7 bases line up with TRBD1. The input for sequencing was PBMCs from the stem cell graft donor, taken from the stem cell graft. The CDR3 reads CASSPTGTSPLHF. In DNA form, the CDR3 reads TGTGCCAGCAGCCCGACAGGGACTTCACCCCTCCACTTT.